The entry below describes one T cell receptor beta chain. This clonotype was picked up many times. Its specific antigen is unknown. Qualities for individual bases were not recorded, and no much larger clone is one base off. For the unsorted PBMC libraries, 2 million PBMCs were stored in RNAlater at -80 degrees C until RNA extraction and were used to generate the libraries. Multiple sclerosis patients were enrolled in a US clinical protocol evaluating disease progression by magnetic resonance imaging. Peripheral blood underwent Ficoll-Hypaque density gradient centrifugation to isolate PBMCs, which were then cryopreserved in liquid nitrogen. cDNA was synthesized by template-switch 5'RACE using a primer carrying a 10-nucleotide random unique molecular identifier by which each TCR transcript was tagged. Each sequencing run produced over 190 million TCR-beta sequences covering 15-18 subjects. The RNeasy kit was used to extract total RNA. TCR-beta VDJ regions were amplified with primers for the TCR constant region and the 5'RACE anchor, using the KAPA Real-time Library Amplification kit. Sample indexes and Illumina adaptors were added in a first PCR, and a second PCR then increased library yield. After purification with Ampure beads, the TCR product of roughly 650 bp was size-selected on a 2% E-gel SizeSelection system. Library quality was checked on a Bioanalyzer, concentration was measured with Qubit, and libraries were quantified with the Kapa Library Quantification kit before pooling. An Illumina HiSeq 2500 was used to sequence the libraries paired-end at 2 x 150 bp. To increase sequence diversity, about 23-30% phiX was spiked into each library pool. In the original analysis: The quality-filtered reads were processed with the UMI-based MiGEC pipeline, whose error correction step removed more than 85% of the raw TCR sequences. IMGT germline references were used for alignment of VDJ genes, and clonotypes were defined by a unique CDR3 amino acid sequence together with V-J genes. Clonal expansion, Shannon diversity and CDR3 relatedness were evaluated with VDJtools (CalcPairwiseDistances, ClusterSamples), while phylogenetic trees were built in CLCbio workbench. Clones with at least 8 unique UMIs were defined as expanded, with this threshold being based on coefficient-of-variation modelling across technical triplicates. The public reads were quality trimmed at Q25 with fastp and then assembled into clones with MiXCR by TCRdb, keeping productive beta chains. Here each entry gathers all rows of one CDR3 protein and keeps the most common genes and DNA. The V and J calls were not made by the authors but by TCRdb's processing. Across this sample there are 55,000 to 85,000 distinct CDR3 sequences, with roughly 3.1% seen only once. The top ten constitute more than 4% of the sample.

The germline V gene (reference sequence) supplies CDR1 DFQATT and CDR2 SNEGSKA. Relative to germline, V is 4 bases shorter and J is 0 bases shorter, with 14 bases between their ends. Spanning cysteine to phenylalanine, the CDR3 consists of 15 amino acids. The CDR3 DNA has 45 bases and is translated from base 1. This entry comes from a study of neurological immune-mediated disorders (dated by TCRdb to about 2019). General notes on the study: Among the approximately 35 multiple sclerosis patients, relapsing-remitting MS accounted for around 30 and secondary progressive MS accounted for 3. Using UMI-based sequencing, the study compared peripheral blood TCR-beta repertoires from patients with HTLV-I-associated myelopathy (HAM/TSP), patients with multiple sclerosis, and healthy controls. Alongside PBMC samples, the set of 106 TCR-beta libraries contained longitudinal samples, technical triplicates, and paired CD4+ and CD8+ T-cell subsets that had been sorted. The cohort comprised some 71 subjects: about 15 HAM/TSP patients, approximately 34 multiple sclerosis patients and 20 or so healthy controls.

What the authors observed across the whole study: The MS cluster was not associated with any clinical or MRI features, and the authors stated that larger cohorts are needed. Repertoires from 18 of 34 MS patients were grouped by phylogenetic analysis into a cluster of related CDR3 sequences, suggesting a possible repertoire-level signature. TCR clonal expansion was highest in HAM/TSP patients and lowest in MS patients, with MS patients falling below even healthy controls. Expanded clones from different subjects shared no identical CDR3 amino acid sequences, which suggests that TCR-beta repertoires were private in all groups.

This clonotype was sampled from a woman between 45 and 60 years old with multiple sclerosis. The rearrangement joined TRBV20-1 to TRBJ2-3, with no reliable assignment of the D segment. The sample taken for sequencing was PBMCs. This receptor has the CDR3 CSAIEPTVSTDTQYF. The DNA sequence is as follows: TGCAGTGCTATTGAACCAACAGTCAGCACAGATACGCAGTATTTT.